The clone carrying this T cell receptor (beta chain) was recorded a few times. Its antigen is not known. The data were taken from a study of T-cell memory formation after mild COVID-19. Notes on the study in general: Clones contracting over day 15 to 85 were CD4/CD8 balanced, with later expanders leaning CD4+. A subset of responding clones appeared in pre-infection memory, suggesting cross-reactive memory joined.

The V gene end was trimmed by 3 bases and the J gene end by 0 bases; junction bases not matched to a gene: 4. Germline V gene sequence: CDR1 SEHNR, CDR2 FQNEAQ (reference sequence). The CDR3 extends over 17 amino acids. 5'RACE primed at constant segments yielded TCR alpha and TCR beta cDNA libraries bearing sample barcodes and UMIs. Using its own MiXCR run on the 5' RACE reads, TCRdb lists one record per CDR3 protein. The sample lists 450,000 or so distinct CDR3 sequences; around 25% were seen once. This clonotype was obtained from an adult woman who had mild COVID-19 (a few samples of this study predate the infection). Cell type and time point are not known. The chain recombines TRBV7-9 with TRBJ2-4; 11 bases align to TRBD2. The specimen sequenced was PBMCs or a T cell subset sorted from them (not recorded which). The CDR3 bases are TGTGCCAGCAGCTTGACTAGCGGGAAGATAGCCAAAAACATTCAGTACTTC. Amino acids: CASSLTSGKIAKNIQYF.